Shown below are 13 T cell receptor beta chains from a single sample sequenced in a study of tumor-infiltrating lymphocytes in primary liver carcinoma. Co-extraction of both nucleic acids (RNA and DNA) used about 19-33 mg of unsorted bulk tissue. With a constant-region primer, TCR beta cDNA was made from around 530 ng of total RNA. Generation of the TCR beta libraries relied on three nested multiplex PCR rounds using slightly modified ARM-PCR. Use of TRBV1-TRBV30 forward primers with a C-beta reverse primer characterized the first two PCR rounds, which lasted about 11 cycles each. Each CDR3 protein is one row after TCRdb ran MiXCR on the multiplex PCR reads. The sample yields roughly 70,000 distinct CDR3 sequences, roughly two thirds seen once. Sequenced input: liver tumor tissue from sampling region 4. Subset defined: tumor region T4, right-lateral pole. The receptors stem from a man between 35 and 55 years old with primary liver carcinoma and hepatitis B virus infection.

The chain uses TRBV4-3 and TRBJ2-3, with unresolved D. CDR3 length equals 15 residues. Germline CDR1 and CDR2: LGHNA and YSLEER. The V gene lost 0 bases and the J gene lost 11 bases, with 18 bases spanning the gap. CDR3 sequence: CASSQEGSRADMQYF. In DNA, the CDR3 is TGCGCCAGCAGCCAAGAAGGTAGCCGAGCAGACATGCAGTATTTT.

This clonotype was counted at least ten times. V usage is TRBV29-1 and J usage is TRBJ2-7; D is perhaps TRBD2 (6 bases). The ends were cut back, 0 bases at V and 6 bases at J, with 6 bases in the middle. Germline CDR1 is SQVTM and CDR2 is ANQGSEA. The CDR3 consists of 11 residues. In nucleotides, the CDR3 is TGCAGCGTTGAAGACGGGGGCGAGCAGTACTTC. Its protein product is CSVEDGGEQYF.

To note about this clonotype: The junction departs from germline at one end; a sequencing error may be responsible. This rearrangement joins TRBV29-1 to TRBJ2-7; D might be TRBD2 (6 bases). The CDR3 extends over 15 amino acids. Germline V CDR1 and CDR2: SQVTM, ANQGSEA. The CDR3 sequence: CSVKDPGGNSYEQYF. In DNA, the CDR3 is TGCAGCGTTAAAGATCCAGGAGGGAACTCCTACGAGCAGTATTTC.

This clonotype has a handful of counts. A much larger clone differs from this one at a single base, so this may be a read error. The chain recombines TRBV6-1 with TRBJ2-1, with 7 bases aligning to TRBD2. The CDR3 totals 15 residues. The germline V gene has CDR1 MNHNS and CDR2 SASEGT. The CDR3 reads CASSEWGGGYNGQFF. The DNA of the CDR3 is TGTGCCAGCAGTGAATGGGGGGGGGGTTACAATGGGCAGTTCTTC.

This clonotype was detected once. An end of the junction does not agree with germline; a read error may underlie this. The V and J genes are TRBV11-2 and TRBJ2-7, with a possible D match to TRBD2 (6 bases). The CDR3 contains 15 residues. The V gene's germline CDR1 is SGHAT and CDR2 FQNNGV. CDR3 in DNA: TGTGCCGGCAGCTTAGAGTGCGGGACCTCTGGCGAGCAGTACTTC. Translated: CAGSLECGTSGEQYF. Filled out from reference TRBV11-2 and TRBJ2-7, the complete variable domain reads EAGVAQSPRYKIIEKRQSVAFWCNPISGHATLYWYQQILGQGPKLLIQFQNNGVVDDSQLPKDRFSAERLKGVDSTLKIQPAKLEDSAVYLCAGSLECGTSGEQYFGPGTRLTVT.

This clonotype came up once. Its ends do not fully match the called genes, so a read error is possible. The rearrangement joins TRBV5-1 to TRBJ2-3; tentatively, D is TRBD1 (5 bases). The CDR3 covers 14 residues. Germline values: CDR1 SGHRS, CDR2 YFSETQ. The chain's CDR3 is CASSLGVHTGTQYF. CDR3 bases: TGCGCCAGCAGCTTGGGGGTACACACAGGTACGCAGTATTTT.

The sample holds many counts of this clonotype. The V call is TRBV4-1, the J call TRBJ1-3; D possibly corresponds to TRBD1 (5 bases). With 1 base removed from V and 0 bases from J, the gap between germline ends came to 10 bases. Per germline, CDR1 MGHRA and CDR2 YSYEKL. The CDR3 is 16 residues long. CDR3 coding DNA: TGCGCCAGCAGCCAAGGGGGCCAGAGCTCTGGAAACACCATATATTTT. Its protein is CASSQGGQSSGNTIYF.

The chain joins TRBV2 to TRBJ2-3; 8 bases map to TRBD1. The CDR3 runs 11 residues. Germline V lookup: CDR1 SNHLY, CDR2 FYNNEI. The V gene end was trimmed by 9 bases and the J gene end by 6 bases; junction bases not matched to a gene: 2. The CDR3 DNA follows: TGTGCCAGAAGGACAGGGGATACGCAGTATTTT. As protein: CARRTGDTQYF.

Note on this clonotype: The junction and the germline gene differ at one end; a read error may be behind it. This chain connects TRBV12-3 or TRBV12-4 to TRBJ2-4; D perhaps matches TRBD1 (5 bases). There are 18 residues in the CDR3. Written as DNA, the CDR3 is TGTGCCAGTAGTTTATGGGGTGGGGCGGACATGGCCAAAAACATTCATTACTTC. Protein sequence: CASSLWGGADMAKNIHYF.

This clonotype was observed many times. The rearrangement joins TRBV18 to TRBJ1-6, with TRBD1 matching over 8 bases. Trimming took 5 bases from V and 9 from J; bases not matched to a gene: 6. The CDR3 has 14 amino acids. Germline CDR1 KGHSH, CDR2 LQKENI. In DNA form, the CDR3 reads TGTGCCAGCTCATCCGGGACAGGAGCTTCACCCCTCCACTTT. This encodes CASSSGTGASPLHF. Complete variable domain (other parts from reference TRBV18 and TRBJ1-6): NAGVMQNPRHLVRRRGQEARLRCSPMKGHSHVYWYRQLPEEGLKFMVYLQKENIIDESGMPKERFSAEFPKEGPSILRIQQVVRGDSAAYFCASSSGTGASPLHFGNGTRLTVT.

This rearrangement joins TRBV11-2 to TRBJ1-2; unclear D gene. Deletions cut 5 bases from V and 6 bases from J, with 10 bases between. The CDR3 is 12 amino acids. Germline CDR1 is SGHAT and CDR2 is FQNNGV. CDR3 in DNA: TGTGCCAGCAGCCCGATTGGGGATGGCTACACCTTC. Translated: CASSPIGDGYTF.

On this clonotype: Because the CDR3 is missing its conserved closing phenylalanine or tryptophan, this is likely a read error. This chain joins TRBV2 and TRBJ2-3; the D is unclear. The V and J ends lost 5 bases and 8 bases respectively, with 8 bases between them. The CDR3 sequence is 11 residues long. Germline CDR1 SNHLY, CDR2 FYNNEI. CDR3 protein: CASSFVGTQYS. CDR3 bases: TGTGCCAGCAGTTTCGTAGGTACGCAGTATTCT.

In regard to this clonotype: It may be a read error: a sequence one base away is much more abundant. The V call is TRBV4-3, the J call TRBJ2-2; D is unclear. Per germline, CDR1 LGHNA and CDR2 YSLEER. The CDR3 sequence is 13 residues long. In DNA, the CDR3 is TGCGCCAGCAACCAAGGTTGGTACGGGGAGCTGTTTTTT. This sequence encodes CASNQGWYGELFF.